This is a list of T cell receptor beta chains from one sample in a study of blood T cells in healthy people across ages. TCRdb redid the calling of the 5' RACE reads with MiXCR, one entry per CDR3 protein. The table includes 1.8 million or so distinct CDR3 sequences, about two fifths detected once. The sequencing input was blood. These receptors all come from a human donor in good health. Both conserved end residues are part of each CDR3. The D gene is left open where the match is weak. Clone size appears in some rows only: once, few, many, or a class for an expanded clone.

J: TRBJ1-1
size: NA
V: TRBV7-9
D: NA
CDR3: CANSLWGRTNTEAFF
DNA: TGTGCCAACAGCTTGTGGGGGCGGACCAACACTGAAGCTTTCTTT

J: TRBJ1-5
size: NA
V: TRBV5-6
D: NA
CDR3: CASSSHLSSNQPQHF
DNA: TGTGCCAGCAGCTCCCACCTTAGTAGCAATCAGCCCCAGCATTTT

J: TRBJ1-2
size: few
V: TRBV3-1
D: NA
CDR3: CASSQQGSGYTF
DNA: TGTGCCAGCAGTCAACAGGGATCCGGCTACACCTTC

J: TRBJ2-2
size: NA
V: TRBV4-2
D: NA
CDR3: CANSRPRKNTGERFF
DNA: TGTGCCAACAGCCGTCCTCGCAAGAACACCGGGGAGCGGTTTTTT

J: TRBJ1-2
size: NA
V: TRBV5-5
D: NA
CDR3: CASSPIRQFYGYTF
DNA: TGTGCCAGCAGCCCGATAAGACAGTTCTATGGCTACACCTTC

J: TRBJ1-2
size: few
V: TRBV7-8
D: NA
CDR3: CASSASRFTSNYGYTF
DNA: TGTGCCAGCAGCGCGAGTAGGTTCACCTCAAACTATGGCTACACCTTC

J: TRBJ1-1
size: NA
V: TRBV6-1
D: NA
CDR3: CASSVVAGTTEAFF
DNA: TGTGCCAGCAGTGTCGTTGCAGGGACCACTGAAGCTTTCTTT

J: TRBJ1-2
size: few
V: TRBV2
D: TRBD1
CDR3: CAFWTGDYGYTF
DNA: TGTGCCTTTTGGACAGGGGACTATGGCTACACCTTC

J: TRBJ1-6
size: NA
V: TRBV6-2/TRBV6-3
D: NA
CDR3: CASQRFQSSYNSPLHF
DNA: TGTGCCAGTCAACGGTTCCAGAGCTCCTATAATTCACCCCTCCACTTT

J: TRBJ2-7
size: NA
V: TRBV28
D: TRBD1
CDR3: CASRHRGEVNEQYF
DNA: TGTGCCAGCAGGCACAGGGGTGAGGTAAACGAGCAGTACTTC

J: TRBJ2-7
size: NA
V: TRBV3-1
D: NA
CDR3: CASSQRTRGGEQYF
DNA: TGTGCCAGCAGCCAACGCACTAGGGGGGGTGAGCAGTACTTC

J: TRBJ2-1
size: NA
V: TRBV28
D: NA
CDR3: CASSLWAGSCNEQFF
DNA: TGTGCCAGCAGTTTATGGGCAGGCTCCTGCAATGAGCAGTTCTTC

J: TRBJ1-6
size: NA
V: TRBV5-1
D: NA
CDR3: CASRPFGGQNSPLHF
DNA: TGCGCCAGCAGGCCATTCGGGGGGCAGAATTCACCCCTCCACTTT

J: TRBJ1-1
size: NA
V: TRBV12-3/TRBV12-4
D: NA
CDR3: CASRNPLGAEEAFF
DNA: TGTGCCAGCAGGAACCCCCTTGGGGCAGAAGAAGCTTTCTTT

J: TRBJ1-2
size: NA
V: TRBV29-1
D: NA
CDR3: CSVVAGSNYGYTF
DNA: TGCAGCGTTGTTGCAGGGTCTAACTATGGCTACACCTTC

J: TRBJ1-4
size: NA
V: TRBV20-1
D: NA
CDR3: CSARVEDSNEKLFF
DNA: TGCAGTGCTAGAGTGGAGGACAGTAATGAAAAACTGTTTTTT

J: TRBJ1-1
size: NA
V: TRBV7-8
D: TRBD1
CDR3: CASSLEDRGFLIANTEAFF
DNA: TGTGCCAGCAGCTTAGAGGACAGGGGGTTTCTTATAGCGAACACTGAAGCTTTCTTT

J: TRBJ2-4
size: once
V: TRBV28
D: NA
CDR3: CASSLERGTRYF
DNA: TGTGCCAGCAGTTTAGAAAGAGGGACTCGGTACTTC

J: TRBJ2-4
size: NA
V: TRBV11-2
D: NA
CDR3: CASRLASKNIQYF
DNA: TGTGCCAGCAGGCTGGCGTCCAAAAACATTCAGTACTTC

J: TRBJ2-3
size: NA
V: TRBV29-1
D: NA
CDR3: CSVVPENTDTQYF
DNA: TGCAGCGTTGTACCGGAAAACACAGATACGCAGTATTTT

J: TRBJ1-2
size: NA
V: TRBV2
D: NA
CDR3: CASRTTHGYTF
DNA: TGTGCCAGCAGAACGACCCATGGCTACACCTTC

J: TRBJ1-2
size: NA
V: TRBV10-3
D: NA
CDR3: CAISESEGLASGYTF
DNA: TGTGCCATCAGTGAGTCCGAGGGATTGGCATCTGGCTACACCTTC

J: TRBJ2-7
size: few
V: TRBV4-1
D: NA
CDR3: CASSPLAARRYEQYF
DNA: TGCGCCAGCAGCCCGTTAGCGGCTCGAAGGTACGAGCAGTACTTC

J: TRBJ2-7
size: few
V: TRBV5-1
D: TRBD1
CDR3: CASSLWDRGESYEQYF
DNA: TGCGCCAGCAGCTTGTGGGACAGAGGGGAATCCTACGAGCAGTACTTC

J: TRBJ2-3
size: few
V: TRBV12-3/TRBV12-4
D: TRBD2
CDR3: CASTTSGDTDTQYF
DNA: TGTGCCAGCACGACTAGCGGGGACACAGATACGCAGTATTTT

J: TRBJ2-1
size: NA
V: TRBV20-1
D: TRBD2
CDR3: CSARELAGEHNEQFF
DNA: TGCAGTGCTAGAGAACTAGCGGGGGAACACAATGAGCAGTTCTTC

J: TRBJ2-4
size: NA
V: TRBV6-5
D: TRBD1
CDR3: CASRRGQGANIQYF
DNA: TGTGCCAGCAGGCGAGGACAGGGGGCCAACATTCAGTACTTC

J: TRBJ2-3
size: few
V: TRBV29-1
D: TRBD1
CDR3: CSVSGTGEADTQYF
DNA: TGCAGCGTTTCCGGGACAGGGGAAGCAGATACGCAGTATTTT

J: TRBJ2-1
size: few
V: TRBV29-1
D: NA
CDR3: CSVGMGEQFF
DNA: TGCAGCGTTGGCATGGGTGAGCAGTTCTTC

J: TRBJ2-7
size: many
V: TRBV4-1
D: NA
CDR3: CASSQGPNRVYEQYF
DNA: TGCGCCAGCAGCCAAGGGCCCAACAGGGTCTACGAGCAGTACTTC

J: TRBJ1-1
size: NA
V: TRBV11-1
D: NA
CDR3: CASSLNHRGTEAFF
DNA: TGTGCCAGCAGCCTGAACCATCGGGGTACTGAAGCTTTCTTT

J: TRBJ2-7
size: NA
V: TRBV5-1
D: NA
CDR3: CASSLGGRGTAYEQYF
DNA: TGCGCCAGCAGCTTGGGTGGCCGGGGAACAGCCTACGAGCAGTACTTC

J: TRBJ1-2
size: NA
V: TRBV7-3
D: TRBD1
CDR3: CASSSDRANEGYTF
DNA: TGTGCCAGCAGCTCGGACAGGGCGAATGAGGGCTACACCTTC

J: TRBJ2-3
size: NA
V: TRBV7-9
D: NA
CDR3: CASMGRTSTDTQYF
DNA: TGTGCCAGCATGGGGCGGACGAGCACAGATACGCAGTATTTT

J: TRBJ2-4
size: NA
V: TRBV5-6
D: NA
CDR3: CASSLIRDPHQYF
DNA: TGTGCCAGCAGCTTGATCCGTGACCCCCATCAGTACTTC

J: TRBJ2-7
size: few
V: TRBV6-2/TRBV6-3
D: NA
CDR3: CASAFLRDGPEGQYF
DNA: TGTGCCAGCGCCTTCCTTCGGGACGGCCCTGAGGGGCAGTACTTC

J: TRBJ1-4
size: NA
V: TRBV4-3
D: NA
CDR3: CASSLSPRSSNEKLFF
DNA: TGCGCCAGCAGCTTGAGTCCCCGGAGCAGTAATGAAAAACTGTTTTTT

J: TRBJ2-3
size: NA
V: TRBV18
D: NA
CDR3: CASSFRRDPTDTQYF
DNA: TGTGCCAGCTCATTCCGAAGGGATCCCACAGATACGCAGTATTTT

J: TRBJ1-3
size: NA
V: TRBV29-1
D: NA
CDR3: CSARMAGNTIYF
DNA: TGCAGCGCACGAATGGCTGGAAACACCATATATTTT

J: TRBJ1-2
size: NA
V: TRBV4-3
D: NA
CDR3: CASSQGRRIDLNYGYTF
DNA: TGCGCCAGCAGCCAGGGTAGGAGGATTGACTTAAACTATGGCTACACCTTC

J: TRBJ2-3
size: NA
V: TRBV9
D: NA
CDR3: CASSVRSPSTDTQYF
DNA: TGTGCCAGCAGCGTAAGGTCCCCCAGCACAGATACGCAGTATTTT

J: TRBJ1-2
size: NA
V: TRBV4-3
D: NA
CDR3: CASSHRGEGYGYTF
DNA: TGCGCCAGCAGCCATAGGGGAGAGGGCTATGGCTACACCTTC